The sequence of this TCR beta chain was determined in a study of blood T cell repertoires in COVID-19. About the research overall: Whether acute or convalescent, the COVID-19 samples came from the United States, Italy and Spain.

The V and J ends lost 6 bases and 7 bases, in that order; junction bases with no gene match: 8. The CDR3 covers 13 residues. This clone was recorded a few times. Profiled with immunoSEQ multiplex PCR; TCRdb holds only in-frame clones, not every one. Among roughly 140,000 clones listed, over 60% were seen once. The rearrangement joins TRBV12-3 or TRBV12-4 to TRBJ1-1; 7 positions agree with TRBD1. The sample taken for sequencing was peripheral blood. The receptor's source is a woman of 80 years or more with acute or convalescent COVID-19. CDR3 region: CASSQSRDSEAFF. The CDR3, as DNA: TGTGCCAGCAGCCAGTCCCGGGACAGTGAAGCTTTCTTT.